Presented here are 17 T cell receptor beta chains from one specimen sequenced in a study of cytomegalovirus exposure and HLA in healthy donors. TCRdb's copy holds only in-frame clones and misses some; the assay was immunoSEQ multiplex PCR. The sample contains a few hundred thousand clones, approximately 80% of which appear only once. The sample consisted of PBMCs. These receptors were collected from a woman in her twenties or thirties in good health and CMV-seropositive.

The chain links TRBV9 to TRBJ1-1, with a tentative D call TRBD1 (6 bases). This CDR3 has 15 amino acids. Per germline, CDR1 SGDLS and CDR2 YYNGEE. The germline V and J ends were trimmed by 0 bases and 6 bases, with 15 bases remaining between them. DNA for the CDR3: TGTGCCAGCAGCGTAGCGGGGGGGGCCTTCGCTGAAGCTTTCTTT. This encodes CASSVAGGAFAEAFF.

The chain carries TRBV5-1 and TRBJ2-1; possibly TRBD2 for D (6 bases). V lost 4 bases and J 6 bases, leaving 17 bases between the germline ends. The CDR3 length is 15 residues. In germline, CDR1 is SGHRS, CDR2 YFSETQ. CDR3 residues: CASSPAGPNSNEQFF. The CDR3 DNA sequence: TGCGCCAGCAGCCCGGCGGGACCGAACAGCAATGAGCAGTTCTTC.

The chain combines TRBV9 with TRBJ2-3; perhaps TRBD1 as D (5 bases). There are 15 residues in the CDR3. The germline gives CDR1 SGDLS, CDR2 YYNGEE. V lost 0 bases to trimming and J lost 2 bases, with 10 bases between them. DNA of the CDR3: TGTGCCAGCAGCGTAGGACAGCCGACCACAGATACGCAGTATTTT. It codes for CASSVGQPTTDTQYF. Full variable domain (outside the CDR3, taken from reference TRBV9 and TRBJ2-3): DSGVTQTPKHLITATGQRVTLRCSPRSGDLSVYWYQQSLDQGLQFLIQYYNGEERAKGNILERFSAQQFPDLHSELNLSSLELGDSALYFCASSVGQPTTDTQYFGPGTRLTVL.

This chain connects TRBV2 to TRBJ2-2; D might be TRBD1 (5 bases). The V and J ends lost 7 bases and 1 base respectively, with 7 bases between them. The CDR3 totals 13 residues. Germline V CDR1 and CDR2: SNHLY, FYNNEI. The DNA of the CDR3 is TGTGCCAGCATAGGGGAGAACACCGGGGAGCTGTTTTTT. Encoded protein: CASIGENTGELFF.

The chain is built from TRBV27 and TRBJ2-3; no firm D call. The ends were cut back, 4 bases at V and 2 bases at J, with 19 bases in the middle. There are 17 residues in the CDR3. CDR1 is MNHEY, CDR2 SMNVEV, per germline (reference sequence). The CDR3 loop reads CASSSRLVRHTTDTQYF. DNA for the CDR3: TGTGCCAGCAGTTCCCGTCTGGTGCGCCACACCACAGATACGCAGTATTTT.

The CDR3 nucleotides are TGTGCCAGCAGGGCGGACACAGGTAGCAATCAGCCCCAGCATTTT. Translating it yields CASRADTGSNQPQHF. The chain couples TRBV2 to TRBJ1-5, with D possibly being TRBD1 (5 bases). The germline CDR1 and CDR2 sequences are SNHLY and FYNNEI. The CDR3 runs 15 residues. Trimming shortened V by 6 bases and J by 0 bases, and 12 bases separated the two germline ends.

The chain recombines TRBV9 with TRBJ2-1, with D possibly being TRBD1 (5 bases). The CDR3 has 15 amino acids. The germline CDR1 and CDR2 sequences are SGDLS and YYNGEE. Between the trimmed V and J ends, which lost 0 bases and 6 bases, there was a span of 13 bases. The DNA of the CDR3 is TGTGCCAGCAGCGTAGAAGGGGTTGTTGGCAATGAGCAGTTCTTC. As protein: CASSVEGVVGNEQFF.

V and J are TRBV5-6 and TRBJ2-7; D not resolved. The CDR3 consists of 14 residues. Trimming pared 2 bases from V and 0 bases from J, leaving 9 bases between. The germline V gene has CDR1 SGHDT and CDR2 YYEEEE. In DNA, the CDR3 is TGTGCCAGCAGCTTACCCAGTTTCTCCTACGAGCAGTACTTC. Its protein product is CASSLPSFSYEQYF.

This chain joins TRBV19 and TRBJ2-1; TRBD2 agrees at 7 bases. The CDR3 runs 15 residues. Germline V gene data show CDR1 as LNHDA and CDR2 as SQIVND (reference sequence). Trimming at V came to 7 bases and at J to 5 bases, leaving 11 bases not matched to a gene. CDR3 sequence reads: CASTASSGANNEQFF. CDR3 nucleotide sequence: TGTGCCAGTACCGCCTCTAGCGGAGCGAACAATGAGCAGTTCTTC.

This clone occurred once. CDR3: CASSPSRGETQYF. Written as DNA, the CDR3 is TGTGCCAGCTCACCATCACGGGGAGAGACCCAGTACTTC. The rearrangement joins TRBV18 to TRBJ2-5; tentative D call: TRBD2 (5 bases). V dropped 2 bases and J dropped 4 bases, with 8 bases sitting between them. Germline CDR1 reads KGHSH; CDR2 reads LQKENI. The CDR3 runs 13 residues.

With regard to this clone: At one end the junction does not follow the germline gene, possibly because of a read error. The CDR3 DNA reads as TGTGCATTCTCTCAACAGGGAGGAAGTTCCGGTTTT. Its protein is CAFSQQGGSSGF. The rearrangement uses TRBV30 and TRBJ1-1; TRBD1 might be the D (6 bases). Germline CDR1 reads GTSNPN; CDR2 reads SVGIG (reference sequence). The length of the CDR3 is 12 residues. Complete variable domain (other parts from reference TRBV30 and TRBJ1-1): SQTIHQWPATLVQPVGSPLSLECTVEGTSNPNLYWYRQAAGRGLQLLFYSVGIGQISSEVPQNLSASRPQDRQFILSSKKLLLSDSGFYLCAFSQQGGSSGFGQGTRLTVV.

This sequence joins TRBV4-2 and TRBJ1-1; D gene unclear. This CDR3 has 15 amino acids. CDR1 and CDR2 from the germline V gene are LGHNA and YNFKEQ. V was pared by 0 bases and J by 0 bases, with 8 bases between. The CDR3, as DNA: TGTGCCAGCAGCCAAGATGAGGGTTTGAACACTGAAGCTTTCTTT. Amino acids: CASSQDEGLNTEAFF.

This CDR3 is CASSLSQGSQPQHF. DNA of the CDR3: TGTGCCAGCAGTTTATCGCAGGGTAGTCAGCCCCAGCATTTT. The chain links TRBV27 to TRBJ1-5, with D maybe TRBD1 (5 bases). The length of the CDR3 is 14 residues. CDR1 and CDR2 from the germline V gene are MNHEY and SMNVEV (reference sequence). Trimming cost V 0 bases and J 6 bases, with 9 bases left between them.

This chain links TRBV30 with TRBJ1-4; 8 bases map to TRBD1. J was trimmed by 7 bases and V by 0 bases; bases with no gene match: 1. CDR1 GTSNPN and CDR2 SVGIG come from the germline V gene (reference sequence). This CDR3 region has 13 residues. CDR3 DNA: TGTGCCTGGAGTGTACAGGGGGGTGAAAAACTGTTTTTT. Translation: CAWSVQGGEKLFF.

V is TRBV10-3 and J is TRBJ1-1; D gene uncertain. The V gene lost 4 bases and the J gene lost 8 bases, with 11 bases spanning the gap. Looked up from germline, CDR1 is ENHRY and CDR2 is SYGVKD. The CDR3 is made up of 12 amino acids. The CDR3 reads CAISVAGPEAFF. CDR3 DNA: TGTGCCATCAGTGTGGCAGGACCCGAAGCTTTCTTT.

The rearrangement uses TRBV27 and TRBJ2-7, with 9 bases fitting TRBD1. After removal of 8 bases from V and 5 bases from J, the junction contained 4 bases not matched to a gene. From germline, CDR1 is MNHEY and CDR2 SMNVEV (reference sequence). The CDR3 covers 12 residues. This CDR3 reads CASRQGGNEQYF. CDR3 nucleotide sequence: TGTGCCAGCCGACAGGGGGGGAACGAGCAGTACTTC.

The chain is built from TRBV5-1 and TRBJ2-7; TRBD2 might be the D (6 bases). The length of the CDR3 is 13 residues. The V gene's germline CDR1 is SGHRS and CDR2 YFSETQ. The V end was cut by 2 bases, the J end by 5 bases, with 11 bases between. The CDR3 reads CASSFERRDEQYF. The CDR3, as DNA: TGCGCCAGCAGCTTCGAAAGGAGGGACGAGCAGTACTTC. Full variable domain (rest looked up from reference TRBV5-1 and TRBJ2-7): KAGVTQTPRYLIKTRGQQVTLSCSPISGHRSVSWYQQTPGQGLQFLFEYFSETQRNKGNFPGRFSGRQFSNSRSEMNVSTLELGDSALYLCASSFERRDEQYFGPGTRLTVT.